These 23 T cell receptor beta chains were all obtained from the same sample, sequenced in a study of naive CD8 T cells in extremely preterm neonates. TCRdb keeps only in-frame clones here, not all; method: immunoSEQ multiplex PCR. The table has 7,500 to 9,500 clones, 95% to 98% seen once; the top ten hold approximately 0.38%. Deliveries were elective term cesareans at roughly 37-43 weeks, with no labor or membrane rupture. Sequencing used naive CD8+ T cells from cord blood. The receptors here all came from a newborn in good health.

J is TRBJ2-7 and V is TRBV6-5; 8 nucleotides match TRBD1. This CDR3 comprises 13 residues. Germline-derived CDR1 and CDR2 are MNHEY and SVGAGI. V was pared by 6 bases and J by 4 bases, with 5 bases of the junction left unmatched. CDR3 loop: CASSGTGSYEQYF. The CDR3 DNA is TGTGCCAGCAGCGGGACAGGTTCTTACGAGCAGTACTTC.

The rearrangement uses TRBV15 and TRBJ2-3; TRBD2 aligns across 8 bases. The CDR3 extends over 17 amino acids. Germline lookup yields CDR1 LNHNV and CDR2 YYDKDF (reference sequence). V was clipped by 1 base and J by 4 bases; unmatched bases: 10. The CDR3 DNA is TGTGCCACCAGCAGAGGAAATAGCGGGGTAGTCCCAGATACGCAGTATTTT. As protein: CATSRGNSGVVPDTQYF.

This chain joins TRBV27 and TRBJ1-2; TRBD1 agrees at 8 bases. Germline assignment: CDR1 MNHEY and CDR2 SMNVEV (reference sequence). The CDR3 spans 13 residues. J gave up 0 bases and V 6 bases, and 0 bases lay outside the gene matches. The CDR3: CASRQGANYGYTF. In nucleotides, the CDR3 is TGTGCCAGCAGACAGGGGGCTAACTATGGCTACACCTTC.

The J gene is TRBJ2-1, the V gene TRBV7-2; D call uncertain. CDR3 length: 12 amino acids. CDR1 is SGHTA, CDR2 FQGNSA, per germline. The germline V and J ends were trimmed by 3 bases and 7 bases, with 7 bases remaining between them. In DNA form, the CDR3 reads TGTGCCAGCAGCTTTAGCACGAATGAGCAGTTCTTC. This codes for CASSFSTNEQFF.

The chain is built from TRBV10-2 and TRBJ1-1; TRBD1 might be the D (6 bases). This CDR3 has 13 amino acids. Germline assignment: CDR1 WSHSY and CDR2 SAAADI. Trimming took off 5 bases at V and 3 bases at J, with 10 bases between the two ends. The CDR3 reads CASSPGDHTEAFF. In DNA form, the CDR3 reads TGCGCCAGCAGTCCAGGGGATCACACTGAAGCTTTCTTT.

The rearrangement uses TRBV5-1 and TRBJ1-1; weak D call: TRBD1 (6 bases). Germline CDR1 and CDR2: SGHRS and YFSETQ. V was shortened by 1 base and J by 1 base, with 11 bases between the two germline ends. The CDR3 is made up of 15 amino acids. The CDR3 region has the DNA TGCGCCAGCAGCTTGTGGGGGGGGCAGAACACTGAAGCTTTCTTT. As protein: CASSLWGGQNTEAFF.

The chain couples TRBV7-9 to TRBJ2-5; TRBD1 matches at 7 bases. V gave up 5 bases and J gave up 7 bases; unmatched junction bases: 7. Per germline, CDR1 SEHNR and CDR2 FQNEAQ (reference sequence). The length of the CDR3 is 13 residues. For the CDR3, the DNA is TGTGCCAGCAGCCAAGGGGACAGCTGGACCCAGTACTTC. This sequence encodes CASSQGDSWTQYF.

J is TRBJ2-1 and V is TRBV4-1, with D maybe TRBD2 (7 bases). Trimming took 3 bases from V and 8 from J, leaving 14 bases between them. This CDR3 is built from 14 residues. Germline lookup yields CDR1 MGHRA and CDR2 YSYEKL. CDR3 nucleotide sequence: TGCGCCAGCAGCCATAGGGGGGGGGCCCATGAGCAGTTCTTC. Protein sequence: CASSHRGGAHEQFF.

The J gene is TRBJ2-7, the V gene TRBV27, with 9 nucleotides matching TRBD1. CDR3 length equals 16 residues. CDR1 and CDR2 (germline): MNHEY, SMNVEV (reference sequence). V dropped 4 bases and J dropped 3; count of bases not matched to a gene: 10. This chain's CDR3 is CASSYHTGTGLYEQYF. The CDR3 DNA reads TGTGCCAGCAGTTACCATACCGGGACAGGGCTCTACGAGCAGTACTTC.

This clone was detected once. This chain connects TRBV5-6 to TRBJ1-2; D uncertain. The ends were cut back, 0 bases at V and 8 bases at J, with 8 bases in the middle. Germline CDR1 reads SGHDT; CDR2 reads YYEEEE. The CDR3 consists of 12 residues. CDR3 protein: CASSLGGRGYTF. The CDR3 coding sequence is TGTGCCAGCAGCTTGGGAGGGAGAGGCTACACCTTC.

The V call is TRBV9, the J call TRBJ2-2; D might be TRBD2 (7 bases). CDR1 is SGDLS and CDR2 is YYNGEE in the germline V gene. Trimming took 3 bases from V and 7 from J, leaving 13 bases between them. This CDR3 comprises 14 residues. CDR3 protein: CASSAAGAGGELFF. The DNA of the CDR3 is TGTGCCAGCAGCGCCGCGGGGGCCGGCGGGGAGCTGTTTTTT. The full variable domain, in which reference TRBV9 and TRBJ2-2 provide the parts outside the CDR3, is DSGVTQTPKHLITATGQRVTLRCSPRSGDLSVYWYQQSLDQGLQFLIQYYNGEERAKGNILERFSAQQFPDLHSELNLSSLELGDSALYFCASSAAGAGGELFFGEGSRLTVL.

The V and J genes are TRBV30 and TRBJ2-4, with 14 bases lining up with TRBD2. Per the germline V gene, CDR1 is GTSNPN and CDR2 is SVGIG (reference sequence). V lost 5 bases, J lost 9 bases, and 6 bases stayed unmatched. This CDR3 is 14 amino acids long. The CDR3 region has the DNA TGTGCCTGGGGACTAGCGGGGGGTCGTGGCATTCAGTACTTC. This gives the protein CAWGLAGGRGIQYF.

The gene calls are TRBV2 and TRBJ1-2, with 8 nucleotides matching TRBD1. CDR1 is SNHLY, CDR2 FYNNEI, per germline. V shed 6 bases and J 5 bases; nucleotides not matched to a gene: 8. There are 14 residues in the CDR3. The CDR3 nucleotides are TGTGCCAGCAGGGAGACAGGGGTGGCTTATGGCTACACCTTC. Amino acids: CASRETGVAYGYTF.

The genes are TRBV5-6 and TRBJ2-1; maybe TRBD2 (5 bases). Germline CDR1 reads SGHDT; CDR2 reads YYEEEE. The germline V and J ends were trimmed by 0 bases and 7 bases, with 5 bases remaining between them. The CDR3 consists of 12 residues. CDR3 DNA sequence: TGTGCCAGCAGCTTGGGGAGGAATGAGCAGTTCTTC. Encoded protein: CASSLGRNEQFF.

The CDR3 DNA is TGTGCCATCATCATCCCGGGACAGCGAACCTACGAGCAGTACTTC. This gives the protein CAIIIPGQRTYEQYF. This chain links TRBV6-1 with TRBJ2-7, with 7 bases fitting TRBD1. V shed 10 bases, J shed 2 bases, and the junction held 14 bases outside the gene matches. This CDR3 contains 15 residues. The germline V gene has CDR1 MNHNS and CDR2 SASEGT.

The chain combines TRBV19 with TRBJ2-6; D uncertain. The CDR3 loop spans 18 amino acids. Germline V lookup: CDR1 LNHDA, CDR2 SQIVND (reference sequence). Between the trimmed V and J ends, which lost 3 bases and 0 bases, there was a span of 15 bases. The DNA for the CDR3 is TGTGCCAGTAGTATGTGGGCAGGTCCAAACTCTGGGGCCAACGTCCTGACTTTC. This encodes CASSMWAGPNSGANVLTF.

V and J are TRBV27 and TRBJ2-1; 15 bases line up with TRBD2. There are 20 residues in the CDR3. J was trimmed by 0 bases and V by 5 bases; bases with no gene match: 11. Germline CDR1 reads MNHEY; CDR2 reads SMNVEV (reference sequence). The CDR3 loop is CASSGSGTSGGPSSYNEQFF. CDR3 bases: TGTGCCAGCAGTGGGTCCGGGACTAGCGGGGGGCCCAGCTCCTACAATGAGCAGTTCTTC.

The chain links TRBV7-9 to TRBJ2-3, with TRBD2 matching 10 bases. Germline V gene lookup returns CDR1 SEHNR and CDR2 FQNEAQ (reference sequence). The V segment lost 3 bases and the J segment 5 bases; nucleotides outside the gene matches: 2. The CDR3 contains 14 residues. The CDR3 protein is CASSFASGGDTQYF. The CDR3 nucleotides are TGTGCCAGCAGCTTTGCTAGCGGGGGAGATACGCAGTATTTT.

The count of this clone is one. The J gene is TRBJ2-5, the V gene TRBV10-2; 10 positions agree with TRBD2. The germline V gene encodes CDR1 WSHSY and CDR2 SAAADI. The V and J ends lost 4 bases and 4 bases, in that order; junction bases with no gene match: 6. This CDR3 is 15 amino acids long. CDR3: CASSASGGAVETQYF. The CDR3 coding sequence is TGCGCCAGCAGTGCCAGCGGGGGGGCCGTAGAGACCCAGTACTTC.

This clone was recorded only once. The gene calls are TRBV10-2 and TRBJ2-1; 7 bases fit TRBD2. The V gene end was trimmed by 7 bases and the J gene end by 2 bases; junction bases not matched to a gene: 5. This CDR3 spans 14 amino acids. Germline CDR1 reads WSHSY; CDR2 reads SAAADI. The CDR3, as DNA: TGCGCCAGCACAAAGGGAGGGGCCTACAATGAGCAGTTCTTC. Translation: CASTKGGAYNEQFF.

For the CDR3, the DNA is TGTGCCAGCAGCTTAGAAGCGGGGGGGCCGGGGAATGAGCAGTTCTTC. Translation: CASSLEAGGPGNEQFF. The chain joins TRBV7-8 to TRBJ2-1; 10 bases are a match to TRBD2. From germline, CDR1 is SGHVS and CDR2 FQNEAQ. The CDR3 is made up of 16 amino acids. After removal of 1 base from V and 7 bases from J, the junction contained 7 bases not matched to a gene.

The gene calls are TRBV6-1 and TRBJ1-1; 7 nucleotides agree with TRBD1. V shed 10 bases, J shed 5 bases, and the junction held 4 bases outside the gene matches. The CDR3 consists of 11 residues. Per the germline V gene, CDR1 is MNHNS and CDR2 is SASEGT. The CDR3 reads CATDRETEAFF. For the CDR3, the DNA is TGTGCCACCGACAGGGAAACTGAAGCTTTCTTT.

This chain connects TRBV6-6 to TRBJ1-6; D is ambiguous. The V gene's germline CDR1 is MNHNY and CDR2 SVGAGI (reference sequence). There are 15 residues in the CDR3. Trimming stripped 0 bases from V and 8 bases from J, with 11 bases between. In DNA, the CDR3 is TGTGCCAGCAGTTACTCCGGGATGCCTCATTCACCCCTCCACTTT. Its protein product is CASSYSGMPHSPLHF.